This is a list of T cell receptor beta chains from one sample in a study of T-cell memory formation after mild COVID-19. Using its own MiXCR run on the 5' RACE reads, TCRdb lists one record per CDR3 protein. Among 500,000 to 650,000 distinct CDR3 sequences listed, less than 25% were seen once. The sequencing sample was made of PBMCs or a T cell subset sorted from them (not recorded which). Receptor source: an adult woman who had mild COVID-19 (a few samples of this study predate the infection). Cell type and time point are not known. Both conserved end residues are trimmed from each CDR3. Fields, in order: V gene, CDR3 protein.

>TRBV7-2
ASSLGLGGGDRPEQY
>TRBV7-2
ASAQTGLNHNEQF
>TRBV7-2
ASSLLRADTQY
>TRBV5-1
ASSLKGDGNTEAF
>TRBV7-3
ASSARQGPYNEQF
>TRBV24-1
ATSARTGGPDTQY
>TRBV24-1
ATSDFPAPGTEETQY
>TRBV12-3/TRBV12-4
ASSWRADGELF
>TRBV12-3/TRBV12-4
ASSRTSGPTDTQY
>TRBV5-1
ASSDRSREQF
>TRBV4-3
ASSPAGAGLSYEQY
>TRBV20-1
SADRVHT
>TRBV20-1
SAMGSGEQY
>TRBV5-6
ASSFSAGEGAF
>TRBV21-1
ASRGGNIQY
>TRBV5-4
ASSYTGLNTEAF
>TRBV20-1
SARDHGRAGTEAF
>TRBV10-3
AISESGSEKLF
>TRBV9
ASSAGGLQETQY
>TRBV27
ASSLLKGAGGANVLT
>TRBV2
ASTRLAGEQETQY
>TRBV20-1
SASSGQAQETQY
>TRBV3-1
ASSQPGELF
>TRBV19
ASSLLKSGELF
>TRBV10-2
ASSDWGGASYEQY
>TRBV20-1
SASPGGSSGANVLT
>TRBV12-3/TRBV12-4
ASSNSGRYSYNEQF
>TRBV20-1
SAAKQGTYEQY
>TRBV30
AWSVKQGKETQY
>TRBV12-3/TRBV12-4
ASSLQGSDQPQH
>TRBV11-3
ASSPTGLAGEFDTGELF
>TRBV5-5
ASSPLSGSNQPQH
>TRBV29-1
SVDGSGGLTDTQY
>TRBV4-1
ASSQGPDYEQY
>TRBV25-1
ASGPGPPQAQY
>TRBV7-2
ASSRELGIEQF
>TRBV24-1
ATSEPGLADHYNEQF
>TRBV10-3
AISEFSNEQF
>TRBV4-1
ASSQEKLGASSRNQPQH
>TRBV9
ASSVSPTDQETQY
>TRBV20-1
SAGSGASYNEQF
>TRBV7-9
ASSEDSGSSYNEQF
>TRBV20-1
SARESGQGTSPLH
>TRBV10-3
AISELSGTDEETQY
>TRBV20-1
SASDPGLRTDTQY
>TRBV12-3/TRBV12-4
ASSLVQGVGWNEQF
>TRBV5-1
ASRPREVNTEAF
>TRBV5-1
ASSLWDPTEGELF
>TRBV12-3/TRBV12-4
ASSRQGTGITEAF
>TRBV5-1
ASSPGGRSYEQY
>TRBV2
ASSSRQVNNQPQH
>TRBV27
ASSLTGTGNQPQH
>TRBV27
ASSLEGLGRETQY
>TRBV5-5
ASSVGTSEETQY
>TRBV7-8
ASSRPLAGVSYEQY
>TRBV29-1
SVNVAGVLTDTQY